Shown below are 16 T cell receptor beta chains from a single sample sequenced in a study of OX40 agonist ivuxolimab in advanced cancers. Profiled with immunoSEQ multiplex PCR; TCRdb holds only in-frame clones, not every one. The sample consists of roughly 60,000 clones, about four fifths of them appearing once. This specimen consisted of CD4+ or CD8+ T cells sorted from blood, obtained in a trial of the OX40 agonist ivuxolimab. The receptor set was obtained from an adult with an advanced solid tumor such as melanoma, head and neck, liver or kidney cancer.

The V gene is TRBV6-6, the J gene TRBJ2-7; D may be TRBD1 (5 bases). Germline V gives CDR1 MNHNY, CDR2 SVGAGI (reference sequence). The CDR3 is made up of 14 amino acids. The ends were cut back, 8 bases at V and 3 bases at J, with 17 bases in the middle. As DNA, the CDR3 is TGTGCCAGCTCCGACAGCCCCTCTCTCTACGAGCAGTACTTC. It yields the protein CASSDSPSLYEQYF.

The chain combines TRBV5-1 with TRBJ2-5; possibly TRBD1 for D (7 bases). Germline V CDR1 and CDR2: SGHRS, YFSETQ. The CDR3 has 15 residues. Trimming stripped 6 bases from V and 6 bases from J, with 21 bases between. Here the CDR3 reads CASTQGGSSEKTQYF. CDR3 nucleotides: TGCGCCAGCACCCAGGGGGGTTCCTCGGAGAAGACCCAGTACTTC.

The chain uses TRBV18 and TRBJ2-2; D ambiguous. Trimming removed 7 bases from V and 1 base from J, with 4 bases in between. This CDR3 comprises 12 residues. CDR1 and CDR2 (germline): KGHSH, LQKENI. The CDR3 DNA sequence: TGTGCCAGCTTGGGGAACACCGGGGAGCTGTTTTTT. Translated, it gives CASLGNTGELFF.

V gene TRBV12-5 combines with J gene TRBJ2-5; 8 nucleotides line up with TRBD2. The CDR3 loop spans 14 amino acids. Losses at the gene ends were 3 bases for V and 2 bases for J; bases not matched to a gene: 2. Germline-derived CDR1 and CDR2 are LGHNT and FRNRAP. CDR3 in amino acids: CASGLSGGQETQYF. The CDR3 region has the DNA TGTGCTAGTGGTTTAAGCGGGGGACAAGAGACCCAGTACTTC.

The J gene is TRBJ2-1, the V gene TRBV7-9; D uncertain. Trimming pared 0 bases from V and 0 bases from J, leaving 12 bases between. CDR3 length: 17 amino acids. Germline lookup yields CDR1 SEHNR and CDR2 FQNEAQ (reference sequence). This CDR3 is CASSLAPRSSSYNEQFF. The CDR3 nucleotides are TGTGCCAGCAGCTTAGCCCCCCGTTCTAGCTCCTACAATGAGCAGTTCTTC.

The J gene is TRBJ1-3, the V gene TRBV4-3, with D uncertain. Germline-derived CDR1 and CDR2 are LGHNA and YSLEER. This CDR3 is built from 17 residues. The V end was cut by 0 bases, the J end by 1 base, with 13 bases between. CDR3 in amino acids: CASSQEGGRHSGNTIYF. The CDR3, as DNA: TGCGCCAGCAGCCAAGAAGGCGGCAGGCATTCTGGAAACACCATATATTTT.

The gene calls are TRBV5-4 and TRBJ2-5, with D perhaps assigned TRBD1 or TRBD2 (7 bases each). The better agreement between TRBJ2-7 and the DNA end casts doubt on the J call. CDR1 and CDR2 from the germline V gene are SGHNT and YYREEE (reference sequence). This CDR3 has 14 residues. This CDR3 reads CASSPPGGAYEQYF. The DNA for the CDR3 is TGTGCCAGCAGCCCCCCAGGGGGGGCCTACGAGCAGTACTTC.

The chain joins TRBV5-4 to TRBJ1-1; possibly TRBD1 for D (6 bases). V was trimmed by 2 bases and J by 11 bases, leaving 13 bases between them. Germline loops: CDR1 SGHNT, CDR2 YYREEE (reference sequence). CDR3 size: 12 residues. The CDR3 nucleotides are TGTGCCAGCAGCTTCACAGGGATAAACGCTTTCTTT. Translated: CASSFTGINAFF. Full variable domain (missing parts from reference TRBV5-4 and TRBJ1-1): ETGVTQSPTHLIKTRGQQVTLRCSSQSGHNTVSWYQQALGQGPQFIFQYYREEENGRGNFPPRFSGLQFPNYSSELNVNALELDDSALYLCASSFTGINAFFGQGTRLTVV.

The V gene is TRBV5-4, the J gene TRBJ2-7; D remains ambiguous. Trimming removed 0 bases at V and 2 bases at J, with 15 bases between. The length of the CDR3 is 16 residues. Per the germline V gene, CDR1 is SGHNT and CDR2 is YYREEE (reference sequence). CDR3: CASSLDLAGRAYEQYF. CDR3 nucleotides: TGTGCCAGCAGCTTGGATCTTGCAGGAAGAGCCTACGAGCAGTACTTC.

In DNA form, the CDR3 reads TGTGCCAGCAGCCTACGACTAGCGGGCTCCTACGAGCAGTACTTC. It codes for CASSLRLAGSYEQYF. V gene TRBV7-2 combines with J gene TRBJ2-7; 10 nucleotides line up with TRBD2. The ends lost 5 bases at V and 0 bases at J; junction bases unmatched: 4. The CDR3 loop spans 15 amino acids. Germline values: CDR1 SGHTA, CDR2 FQGNSA.

As for this clone: Its ends do not fully match the called genes, so a read error is possible. V is TRBV5-4 and J is TRBJ2-3; tentatively, D is TRBD2 (6 bases). Germline V gives CDR1 SGHNT, CDR2 YYREEE (reference sequence). This CDR3 has 13 amino acids. The CDR3 loop reads CASSLVGSGGPIF. The CDR3 nucleotides are TGTGCCAGCAGCTTGGTGGGCTCCGGGGGACCAATTTTT.

V usage is TRBV6-6 and J usage is TRBJ1-2; no reliable D call. The V gene lost 6 bases and the J gene lost 2 bases, with 4 bases spanning the gap. The CDR3 has 11 amino acids. Germline loops: CDR1 MNHNY, CDR2 SVGAGI (reference sequence). Here the CDR3 DNA reads TGTGCCAGCAGGGCGAACTATGGCTACACCTTC. Encoded protein: CASRANYGYTF.

The chain carries TRBV5-1 and TRBJ2-1, with 9 bases lining up with TRBD1. CDR3 size: 15 residues. Germline CDR1 reads SGHRS; CDR2 reads YFSETQ. V trimming: 4 bases; J trimming: 3 bases; junction bases outside the gene matches: 5. This CDR3 is CASSGGQGYYNEQFF. In nucleotides, the CDR3 is TGCGCCAGCAGCGGGGGACAGGGATACTACAATGAGCAGTTCTTC.

The V call is TRBV5-1, the J call TRBJ2-3; 12 bases agree with TRBD2. CDR3 size: 16 residues. Per germline, CDR1 SGHRS and CDR2 YFSETQ. Unmatched junction bases numbered 5, after V lost 0 bases and J lost 6 bases. In DNA form, the CDR3 reads TGCGCCAGCAGCTTGGTAACTAGCGGGGGGACGGATACGCAGTATTTT. Protein: CASSLVTSGGTDTQYF.

The rearrangement links TRBV28 to TRBJ2-7; tentative D call: TRBD1 (6 bases). Trimming left V 6 bases short and J 6 bases short, with 12 bases between. The V gene's germline CDR1 is MDHEN and CDR2 SYDVKM. This CDR3 region has 12 residues. The CDR3 spells CASRSTGFEQYF. For the CDR3, the DNA is TGTGCCAGCAGATCGACAGGATTCGAGCAGTACTTC.

This chain joins TRBV5-4 and TRBJ1-1; D not resolved. V was trimmed by 3 bases and J by 1 base, leaving 10 bases between them. The CDR3 loop spans 14 amino acids. Germline V gene data show CDR1 as SGHNT and CDR2 as YYREEE (reference sequence). The CDR3 region is CASSSDLRNTEAFF. CDR3 nucleotide sequence: TGTGCCAGCAGCTCCGACTTAAGGAACACTGAAGCTTTCTTT.